Below are 3 T cell receptor beta chains sequenced from a single sample in a study of shared clonotypes between healthy human individuals. Method: immunoSEQ multiplex PCR; TCRdb's copy keeps in-frame clones and lacks some. The table has about 1.4 million clones, 95% to 97% seen once. Sequenced input: naive CD4+ T cells sorted from blood. Subset here: CD45RA+ positively selected. All receptors derive from a man aged 25-40 years in good health.

This chain uses TRBV5-1 with TRBJ1-5, with D tentatively TRBD1 (6 bases). CDR3 length: 14 amino acids. V lost 4 bases, J lost 7 bases, and 15 bases lay in between. Looked up from germline, CDR1 is SGHRS and CDR2 is YFSETQ. The CDR3 here is CASSVAAGEQPQHF. The CDR3 DNA follows: TGCGCCAGCAGCGTAGCCGCAGGGGAACAGCCCCAGCATTTT.

The chain combines TRBV18 with TRBJ1-4; D unclear. Trimming cost V 3 bases and J 6 bases, with 11 bases left between them. The CDR3 totals 14 residues. Per germline, CDR1 KGHSH and CDR2 LQKENI. The CDR3 DNA is TGTGCCAGCTCACCCTTCCCTCGGGATGAAAAACTGTTTTTT. Protein product: CASSPFPRDEKLFF. Full variable domain (missing parts from reference TRBV18 and TRBJ1-4): NAGVMQNPRHLVRRRGQEARLRCSPMKGHSHVYWYRQLPEEGLKFMVYLQKENIIDESGMPKERFSAEFPKEGPSILRIQQVVRGDSAAYFCASSPFPRDEKLFFGSGTQLSVL.

The chain links TRBV4-3 to TRBJ2-1; 7 bases align to TRBD1. Germline V gene lookup returns CDR1 LGHNA and CDR2 YSLEER. V shed 1 base and J 10 bases; nucleotides not matched to a gene: 13. This CDR3 is 16 amino acids long. The CDR3 sequence: CASSQGSTGLTGEQFF. In DNA form, the CDR3 reads TGCGCCAGCAGCCAAGGCTCGACAGGGTTAACTGGCGAGCAGTTCTTC.